What follows are 16 T cell receptor beta chains derived from one specimen sequenced in a study of blood T cell repertoires in COVID-19. Profiling relied on immunoSEQ multiplex PCR, and the TCRdb table lists in-frame clones only, not all of them. The sample includes 60,000 to 70,000 clones, roughly 86% seen only once; the top ten take more than 15%. The sample was peripheral blood. The source is a man aged 35-49 years with COVID-19, enrolled during active disease.

The rearrangement links TRBV5-1 to TRBJ2-1, with TRBD2 matching over 12 bases. Per the germline V gene, CDR1 is SGHRS and CDR2 is YFSETQ. The J segment lost 9 bases and the V segment lost 0 bases, leaving 4 bases of the junction unmatched. The CDR3 consists of 15 residues. The CDR3 here is CASSLGLAGVSEQFF. For the CDR3, the DNA is TGCGCCAGCAGCTTGGGACTAGCGGGGGTCTCTGAGCAGTTCTTC. The full variable domain, in which reference TRBV5-1 and TRBJ2-1 provide the parts outside the CDR3, is KAGVTQTPRYLIKTRGQQVTLSCSPISGHRSVSWYQQTPGQGLQFLFEYFSETQRNKGNFPGRFSGRQFSNSRSEMNVSTLELGDSALYLCASSLGLAGVSEQFFGPGTRLTVL.

The chain is built from TRBV6-6 and TRBJ1-1; D gene uncertain. Trimming took off 8 bases at V and 5 bases at J, with 12 bases between the two ends. This CDR3 has 12 amino acids. Germline V CDR1 and CDR2: MNHNY, SVGAGI (reference sequence). CDR3 coding DNA: TGTGCCAGCTCTAACGCCGGGACTGAAGCTTTCTTT. Its translation: CASSNAGTEAFF.

The chain has TRBV4-2 and TRBJ1-3; a weak D match, TRBD1 (6 bases). The germline gives CDR1 LGHNA, CDR2 YNFKEQ. V gave up 2 bases and J gave up 4 bases, with 12 bases separating them. The CDR3 sequence is 15 residues long. The CDR3: CASSQSGADGNTIYF. CDR3 in DNA: TGTGCCAGCAGCCAATCAGGGGCGGACGGAAACACCATATATTTT.

This chain connects TRBV19 to TRBJ2-7; D is uncertain. Between the trimmed V and J ends, which lost 3 bases and 2 bases, there was a span of 11 bases. This CDR3 contains 14 residues. Germline V gene lookup returns CDR1 LNHDA and CDR2 SQIVND (reference sequence). CDR3 loop: CASSIAGLPYEQYF. CDR3 DNA: TGTGCCAGTAGTATTGCAGGATTACCCTACGAGCAGTACTTC.

This chain links TRBV25-1 with TRBJ1-3; D is unclear. Trimming cost V 4 bases and J 3 bases, with 13 bases left between them. The CDR3 is made up of 15 amino acids. The V gene's germline CDR1 is MGHDK and CDR2 SYGVNS. Here the CDR3 reads CASSADVRLGNTIYF. For the CDR3, the DNA is TGTGCCAGCAGTGCCGACGTAAGACTTGGAAACACCATATATTTT.

The chain combines TRBV9 with TRBJ2-2, with 7 positions matching TRBD1. Germline loops: CDR1 SGDLS, CDR2 YYNGEE. With V trimmed by 2 bases and J by 2 bases, 3 bases remained unmatched. This CDR3 region has 15 residues. In DNA form, the CDR3 reads TGTGCCAGCAGCGTCGGGACAGTTAACACCGGGGAGCTGTTTTTT. This encodes CASSVGTVNTGELFF.

The chain carries TRBV7-6 and TRBJ2-5, with TRBD2 identical over 7 bases. With V trimmed by 5 bases and J by 9 bases, 6 bases remained unmatched. The CDR3 is 12 amino acids. Germline assignment: CDR1 SGHVS and CDR2 FNYEAQ. The CDR3: CASSLGTTAQYF. CDR3 nucleotide sequence: TGTGCCAGCAGCCTTGGGACTACGGCCCAGTACTTC.

The chain recombines TRBV11-2 with TRBJ2-1, with 7 bases aligning to TRBD2. J lost 5 bases, V lost 4 bases, and 17 bases had no gene match. This CDR3 has 18 residues. Germline CDR1 is SGHAT and CDR2 is FQNNGV. The CDR3 protein is CASSYRAGLVFDNNEQFF. CDR3 DNA sequence: TGTGCCAGCAGCTATCGGGCCGGACTAGTTTTCGATAACAATGAGCAGTTCTTC.

The chain is built from TRBV9 and TRBJ1-2; no firm D call. V was clipped by 4 bases and J by 4 bases, with 17 bases between them. Germline values: CDR1 SGDLS, CDR2 YYNGEE. The length of the CDR3 is 15 residues. For the CDR3, the DNA is TGTGCCAGCAGCCCAGCGGAAGACCGACGCTATGGCTACACCTTC. The encoded protein is CASSPAEDRRYGYTF.

This clone turned up a few times. The V call is TRBV30, the J call TRBJ1-2, with a weak D call TRBD1 (5 bases). Germline V lookup: CDR1 GTSNPN, CDR2 SVGIG (reference sequence). Trimming took 5 bases from V and 3 from J, leaving 13 bases between them. CDR3 length: 13 amino acids. DNA for the CDR3: TGTGCCTGGGATATAGGAGGGGACTATGGCTACACCTTC. It yields the protein CAWDIGGDYGYTF.

V is TRBV6-4 and J is TRBJ2-1; 7 nucleotides line up with TRBD1. From germline, CDR1 is MRHNA and CDR2 SNTAGT. This CDR3 is 14 amino acids long. The ends lost 2 bases at V and 5 bases at J; junction bases unmatched: 3. CDR3 protein: CASSDTDRNNEQFF. In DNA form, the CDR3 reads TGTGCCAGCAGTGACACGGACAGGAACAATGAGCAGTTCTTC.

This chain joins TRBV6-8 and TRBJ1-5, with 9 bases fitting TRBD1. There are 14 residues in the CDR3. V trimming: 4 bases; J trimming: 6 bases; junction bases outside the gene matches: 4. Germline V CDR1 and CDR2: MNHGY, SAAAGT. The CDR3 reads CASSFTGGAQPQHF. The CDR3 DNA is TGTGCCAGCAGTTTCACAGGGGGCGCTCAGCCCCAGCATTTT.

The chain has TRBV19 and TRBJ1-5; no firm D call. CDR1 is LNHDA and CDR2 is SQIVND in the germline V gene (reference sequence). Deletions cut 4 bases from V and 2 bases from J, with 9 bases between. The CDR3 covers 14 residues. CDR3 protein: CASSNRVGNQPQHF. The CDR3 DNA follows: TGTGCCAGTAGTAACAGAGTCGGCAATCAGCCCCAGCATTTT.

This chain connects TRBV6-2 or TRBV6-3 to TRBJ1-3; 7 nucleotides line up with TRBD1. The junction had 10 bases not matched to a gene; V was cut back by 5 bases and J by 0 bases. The V gene's germline CDR1 is MNHEY and CDR2 SVGEGT. The CDR3 spans 17 residues. The CDR3 reads CASSPFDRATSGNTIYF. The CDR3, as DNA: TGTGCCAGCAGTCCCTTTGACAGGGCCACCTCTGGAAACACCATATATTTT.

The V call is TRBV2, the J call TRBJ1-4; 8 bases are shared with TRBD1. CDR1 and CDR2 from the germline V gene are SNHLY and FYNNEI. CDR3 size: 15 residues. The trim removed 4 bases at V and 0 bases at J, leaving 1 base unmatched. The CDR3 spells CASSGQGSTNEKLFF. DNA for the CDR3: TGTGCCAGCAGTGGACAGGGGTCAACTAATGAAAAACTGTTTTTT.

The genes are TRBV2 and TRBJ2-5; TRBD2 agrees at 7 bases. V was clipped by 3 bases and J by 1 base; unmatched bases: 8. From germline, CDR1 is SNHLY and CDR2 FYNNEI. The CDR3 has 16 amino acids. CDR3: CASSDRDYSFQETQYF. The CDR3 nucleotides are TGTGCCAGCAGTGACCGGGACTACTCGTTCCAAGAGACCCAGTACTTC.